Listed here are 5 T cell receptor beta chains from one sample, sequenced in a study of T cell responses to AZD1222 COVID-19 vaccine. Assay used: immunoSEQ multiplex PCR; TCRdb lists only in-frame clones, some missing. The sample consists of around 150,000 clones, about 93% of them appearing once. The input for sequencing was peripheral blood, taken on day 0 of AZD1222 vaccination. The receptors come from an adult in good health.

The V call is TRBV19, the J call TRBJ2-2, with a weak D call TRBD2 (5 bases). The germline CDR1 and CDR2 sequences are LNHDA and SQIVND (reference sequence). Trimming left V 3 bases short and J 7 bases short, with 15 bases between. This CDR3 has 15 amino acids. Here the CDR3 DNA reads TGTGCCAGTAGTATTCTGTCTGGAGGAGGCGGGGAGCTGTTTTTT. Translating it yields CASSILSGGGGELFF.

V usage is TRBV19 and J usage is TRBJ2-1; 10 nucleotides agree with TRBD1. CDR1 is LNHDA and CDR2 is SQIVND in the germline V gene (reference sequence). The CDR3 contains 15 residues. V trimming: 3 bases; J trimming: 4 bases; junction bases outside the gene matches: 3. The CDR3 reads CASSIRTGGYNEQFF. Written as DNA, the CDR3 is TGTGCCAGTAGTATCCGGACAGGGGGTTACAATGAGCAGTTCTTC.

This chain connects TRBV5-1 to TRBJ2-1; 8 bases line up with TRBD1. The germline CDR1 and CDR2 sequences are SGHRS and YFSETQ. The CDR3 is 14 residues long. V shed 1 base, J shed 4 bases, and the junction held 1 base outside the gene matches. CDR3 amino acids: CASSLTGGYNEQFF. CDR3 coding DNA: TGCGCCAGCAGCTTGACAGGGGGATACAATGAGCAGTTCTTC. The full variable domain, its missing parts supplied by reference TRBV5-1 and TRBJ2-1, is KAGVTQTPRYLIKTRGQQVTLSCSPISGHRSVSWYQQTPGQGLQFLFEYFSETQRNKGNFPGRFSGRQFSNSRSEMNVSTLELGDSALYLCASSLTGGYNEQFFGPGTRLTVL.

The chain's CDR3 is CASSPNTVPTYEQYF. The CDR3 bases are TGTGCCAGCTCACCAAACACAGTTCCTACCTACGAGCAGTACTTC. The gene calls are TRBV18 and TRBJ2-7; D not certain. Deletions cut 2 bases from V and 2 bases from J, with 13 bases between. The CDR3 has 15 amino acids. Germline assignment: CDR1 KGHSH and CDR2 LQKENI.

The chain is built from TRBV19 and TRBJ1-2, with D perhaps matching TRBD1 (5 bases). The CDR3 runs 13 residues. V was pared by 4 bases and J by 6 bases, with 12 bases between. CDR1 and CDR2 (germline): LNHDA, SQIVND (reference sequence). The CDR3 spells CASSTQGTHGYTF. DNA for the CDR3: TGTGCCAGTAGTACTCAGGGTACCCATGGCTACACCTTC.